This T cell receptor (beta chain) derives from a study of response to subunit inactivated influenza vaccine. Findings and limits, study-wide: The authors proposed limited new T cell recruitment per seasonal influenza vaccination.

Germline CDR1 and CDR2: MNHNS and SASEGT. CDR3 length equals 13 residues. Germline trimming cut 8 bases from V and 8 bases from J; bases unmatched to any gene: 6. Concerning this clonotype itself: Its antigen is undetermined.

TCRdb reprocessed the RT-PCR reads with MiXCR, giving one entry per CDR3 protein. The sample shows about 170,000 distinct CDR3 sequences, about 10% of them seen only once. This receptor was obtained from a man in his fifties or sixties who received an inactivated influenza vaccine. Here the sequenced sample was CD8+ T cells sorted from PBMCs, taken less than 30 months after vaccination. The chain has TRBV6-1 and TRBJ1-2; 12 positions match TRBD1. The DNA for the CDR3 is TGTGCCAGCGGAGGGACAGGGGGCGAGGGCTACACCTTC. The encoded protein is CASGGTGGEGYTF.